This T cell receptor beta chain was sequenced in a study of cytomegalovirus exposure and HLA in healthy donors (TCRdb year 2017). Study-wide context: According to an earlier analysis of 550 to 700 of the donors, about 179 million T cells yielded approximately 120 million unique TCR beta sequences and about 300 Gb of sequence data. In a later genetic analysis, genome-wide SNP genotypes for about 65% of the 666 donors were used, and that subset was treated as a discovery cohort. HLA typing covered class I and class II loci at four-digit resolution. Several DR-DQ haplotypes were treated as single units for association and clustering because of strong linkage in the cohort. Of the 300 to 500 genotyped donors, approximately 81% were placed in the genetic ancestry cluster associated with self-reported Caucasian donors. The study profiled the T cell repertoires of about 640 subjects by immunosequencing and related them to cytomegalovirus serostatus. To study patterns of TCR occurrence, a later analysis re-analyzed previously published TCR beta repertoires from more than 550 donors and added high-resolution HLA genotyping. A separate validation cohort of about 110 different subjects was used in addition to the roughly 670-subject first cohort. Roughly 320 gigabases of sequencing data and around 88 million unique TCR sequences made up an early release that covered approximately 620 HLA-typed donors. The study aimed to test whether cataloging public T cell receptors could reveal signatures of past pathogen exposure. In the later analysis, no new phenotypic data were used to find candidate immune exposures; instead, reliance was placed on TCR beta sequences and their occurrence across donors. Across some 400 genotyped donors of the cohort, an average of roughly 250,000 unique TCR beta nucleotide sequences per donor were sequenced, and 15% to 20% of those sequences were non-productive. Typing coverage varied by locus: about 629-630 donors for A, B, C, DRB1 and DQB1; roughly 500 for DQA1; around 570 for DPA1; about 450 for DPB1. Donor age, sex, ethnicity and CMV serostatus were collected together with the repertoire data. An earlier analysis of more than 450 of the donors used high-throughput TCR beta sequencing to judge whether each TCR beta V gene segment behaved as functional or pseudogenic. To predict cytomegalovirus infection status, the study brought together high-throughput TCR immunosequencing, statistical association of individual TCRs with disease status, and machine learning. All discovery cohort repertoires had been generated using a single sequencing platform. Results the study describes overall, beyond this receptor: Cytomegalovirus status was reported to be diagnosed by the classifier with high specificity and sensitivity in both the original and validation cohorts. Most TCR sequences were observed very rarely across donors, whereas some public TCRs were present in many individuals. HLA typing was unavailable for some donors at each locus, so association tests used only the typed subset. In a later analysis, most CMV-associated TCR beta chains were found to appear HLA-restricted, with HLA associations seemingly driven largely by CMV exposure. This cohort had only TCR beta chains sequenced, and the lack of alpha or paired-chain data limited which features could be detected. When HLA alleles, especially DR and DQ, strongly co-occurred, attributing TCR associations to individual alleles was difficult. A cluster of highly shared sequence variants was judged likely to be a technical artifact of the sequencing pipeline. CMV serostatus was the only immune exposure information available for the cohort. It was suggested by the authors that the approach could potentially be generalized to other disease states and immunological phenotypes. In an earlier analysis of approximately 590 of the donors, most TCR beta V segments were observed in productive rearrangements about 90% or about 30% of the time, broadly matching IMGT annotations. Correlated functional status among segregating V segments might reflect linkage disequilibrium, but an unknown experimental factor could not be ruled out. The 87-base-pair reads could not distinguish some IMGT-functional V segments, including TRBV6-2 and TRBV6-3, so those segments were excluded. Compared with equally common non-associated chains, HLA-associated TCR beta chains in a later analysis were more clonally expanded and had lower generation probabilities. A further reported finding was that TCR beta sequences accurately predicted the HLA-A and HLA-B alleles for most subjects in the first cohort. In the study, 150 to 200 TCR beta chains were listed as associated with cytomegalovirus. V-gene and J-gene trimming of TCR beta chains was associated with a missense DCLRE1C variant in a later genetic analysis, and the association was replicated in an independent cohort. In a later analysis, TCR association rates were found to vary across HLA loci, with the most associated TCRs seen for DRB1 alleles and the fewest for HLA-C alleles. In vitro tests confirmed that a few of the cytomegalovirus-associated TCR beta chains recognize cytomegalovirus antigens. According to a later analysis, parvovirus B19, influenza, CMV and Epstein-Barr virus appeared linked to several top co-occurrence clusters. Because counts were too low, some 17 rarely observed V segments, including chromosome 9 orphons, were excluded from the earlier analysis of 500 to 700 of the donors. A later analysis associated about 17,000 TCR beta sequences with specific HLA alleles at a false discovery rate of 0.05. Presence/absence analyses assumed roughly uniform sequencing depth across donors, an assumption that may not hold. A later genetic analysis reported fewer N-insertions in productive TCRs among donors in an Asian-associated ancestry cluster than the 666-donor mean.

The library relied on the immunoSEQ multiplex PCR assay. The multiplex PCR relied on a mix of 60 forward primers for TCR Vbeta segments and 13 reverse primers for TCR Jbeta segments. The CDR3 region of rearranged TCR beta genes was amplified from genomic DNA with a multiplex PCR assay. Amplified TCR beta libraries were sequenced as 87-base-pair reads on the Illumina HiSeq System. Regarding the original processing steps: In a later analysis, some 80 million unique TCR beta chains were counted across the approximately 640 repertoires, and approximately 11 million of these chains were shared by at least two donors. Raw reads were error-corrected and collapsed into unique sequences with a nearest-neighbor algorithm that merged closely related sequences to remove PCR and sequencing errors. Alignment of CDR3 sequences to IMGT reference sequences was used to assign V, D and J gene segments. Each retained sequence needed at least a six-nucleotide match to both a V gene segment and a J gene segment. Rearrangements were called productive when the CDR3 lacked stop codons and stayed in frame with V and J; all others were non-productive. Following IMGT convention, CDR3 was defined as the stretch from the second conserved V-encoded cysteine up to the conserved J-encoded phenylalanine. In an earlier analysis of 500 to 650 of the donors, sequences lacking an unambiguous match to a single V gene segment were excluded. An earlier analysis of 587 of the donors called V segments functional above 56.7% productive rearrangements and segregating when the between-donor standard deviation exceeded 5%. A statistical classification framework was built for diagnosing cytomegalovirus status from the catalog of TCR beta chain sequences. V and J gene assignment, in a later analysis, came from comparing TCR nucleotide sequences with IMGT/GENE-DB human TR gene sequences. In a later analysis, CDR3 sequences and most-parsimonious VDJ recombination scenarios were assigned using the TCRdist pipeline. A later analysis defined each TCR beta chain by its CDR3 amino acid sequence plus V-gene family, and excluded reads lacking a unique V-gene family. In a later analysis, 450 to 600 highly shared, low-generation-probability nucleotide sequences were removed to address suspected cross-contamination and a sequencing artifact. For each public chain, a later analysis derived a clonal expansion index from normalized ranks of inferred template counts within each repertoire. A later analysis computed generation probabilities with a VDJ recombination model fitted to out-of-frame rearrangements, and checked the results against IGoR. A later analysis scored TCR-TCR, TCR-HLA and TCR-CMV co-occurrence with hypergeometric tests, applying a repertoire-size bias correction to TCR pairs. To estimate false discovery rates, a later analysis permuted the HLA or CMV assignments 20 times. A later analysis grouped co-occurring TCRs with DBSCAN, adding TCRdist sequence similarity when clustering within HLA-allele-positive subsets. For co-occurrence clustering, repertoires with fewer than 30,000 or more than 120,000 public chains were excluded, along with roughly 5 repertoires with anomalous nucleotide sharing. TCRdb stores this immuneACCESS table with in-frame sequences only. Part of the clones is absent; in the studies checked, under half of the shortfall reflects unresolved V genes, and no reason is known for the rest. V and J calls and clone size are copied from that table; D and trimming were computed from the DNA. This sample's clone table shows under 150,000 clones. Of the sample, approximately 2.5% is held by the ten largest clones.

Comment on this clone: Its antigen is unknown.

In total, roughly 670 healthy bone marrow donors made up the cohort. Cohort members were all nominally healthy when sampled, although unrecorded immune exposures were likely present. The donor was CMV seronegative and was included in the group of 352 seronegative cohort members. A peripheral blood sample was collected from each donor, and TCR beta sequencing was performed on peripheral blood mononuclear cells. The Qiagen DNeasy Blood Extraction Kit was used to extract genomic DNA from the blood cell samples. Reading from cysteine to phenylalanine, the CDR3 counts 17 amino acids. Solely the CDR3 DNA is kept, with 51 bases framed from the first base. The germline V gene supplies CDR1 MDHEN and CDR2 SYDVKM. The trim is 6 bases for V and 6 bases for J, with a gap of 26 bases between the germline ends.

This TCR was sampled from a man between 40 and 49 years old in good health and CMV-seronegative. The sequence joins TRBV28 to TRBJ2-5; 5 matching bases give a weak D call of TRBD1. The sample consisted of PBMCs. The CDR3: CASSHKPGMGQKKTQYF. The bases read TGTGCCAGCAGCCATAAGCCAGGGATGGGTCAAAAGAAGACCCAGTACTTC.